A selection of T cell receptor beta chains follows, all from one sample in a study of blood T cell repertoires in COVID-19. The protocol was immunoSEQ multiplex PCR, while the TCRdb copy is restricted to in-frame clones and leaves out a portion. The repertoire holds fewer than 200,000 clones, with around 83% as singletons. The sequenced sample was peripheral blood. The receptors stem from a human donor in a cohort sampled during active COVID-19. CDR3s include the opening cysteine and the closing phenylalanine or tryptophan. The D gene is left open where the match is weak. Not every row has a clone size; where given, it reads once, few, many or a size class.

CASSPEGVSYNEQFF	TGTGCCAGCAGCCCTGAGGGTGTATCCTACAATGAGCAGTTCTTC	TRBJ2-1	TRBV11-1	NA	NA
CASSAGLQNTEAFF	TGCGCCAGCAGCGCGGGCCTGCAGAACACTGAAGCTTTCTTT	TRBJ1-1	TRBV5-1	NA	NA
CAISESDNSNQPQHF	TGTGCCATCAGTGAATCGGACAATAGCAATCAGCCCCAGCATTTT	TRBJ1-5	TRBV10-3	once	NA
CAISESTGLNTEAFF	TGTGCCATCAGTGAGTCGACAGGTCTGAACACTGAAGCTTTCTTT	TRBJ1-1	TRBV10-3	NA	NA
CASSSTIDSGGGYTF	TGTGCCAGCAGTTCAACCATCGACTCGGGTGGTGGCTACACCTTC	TRBJ1-2	TRBV11-1	few	NA
CASTRGGGYSPLHF	TGTGCCAGCACCAGAGGGGGGGGGTATTCACCCCTCCACTTT	TRBJ1-6	TRBV2	NA	NA
CASSPSGTDTDTQYF	TGTGCCAGCTCACCAAGCGGGACGGACACAGATACGCAGTATTTT	TRBJ2-3	TRBV18	NA	TRBD2
CASSPGSTGGYTF	TGTGCCAGCAGTCCAGGGTCAACTGGTGGCTACACCTTC	TRBJ1-2	TRBV6-6	NA	NA
CASSLAAGDPYEQYF	TGCGCCAGCAGCTTGGCGGCGGGAGATCCCTACGAGCAGTACTTC	TRBJ2-7	TRBV5-1	NA	TRBD2
CASSESTGGNGYTF	TGCGCCAGCAGTGAGAGTACAGGGGGCAATGGCTACACCTTC	TRBJ1-2	TRBV10-2	NA	TRBD1
CASSSASGEYNEQFF	TGTGCCAGTAGTTCGGCTAGCGGGGAATACAATGAGCAGTTCTTC	TRBJ2-1	TRBV19	NA	TRBD2
CASSLGGPTDTQYF	TGTGCTAGCAGCTTAGGGGGGCCCACAGATACGCAGTATTTT	TRBJ2-3	TRBV7-7	NA	NA
CASSPNAMIQYF	TGTGCCAGCAGCCCGAACGCGATGATCCAGTACTTC	TRBJ2-5	TRBV11-2	NA	NA
CASSGAGSTDTQYF	TGTGCCAGCAGTGGAGCGGGAAGCACAGATACGCAGTATTTT	TRBJ2-3	TRBV6-4	NA	TRBD2
CASSYLGQGGQDTEAFF	TGTGCCAGCAGTTATTTGGGACAGGGGGGTCAGGATACTGAAGCTTTCTTT	TRBJ1-1	TRBV6-2/TRBV6-3	once	TRBD1
CASSSSLRGRGNSPLHF	TGTGCCAGCAGCTCCTCTCTTCGGGGCAGGGGTAATTCACCCCTCCACTTT	TRBJ1-6	TRBV13	NA	NA
CASSLGTGERNTIYF	TGTGCCAGCAGCTTGGGGACAGGGGAAAGAAACACCATATATTTT	TRBJ1-3	TRBV5-8	NA	TRBD1
CASSPSDRVFFQETQYF	TGTGCCAGCAGCCCTTCGGACAGGGTCTTTTTCCAAGAGACCCAGTACTTC	TRBJ2-5	TRBV21-1	NA	NA
CASSVGTLSSYNEQFF	TGTGCCAGCAGTGTCGGGACACTGAGCTCCTACAATGAGCAGTTCTTC	TRBJ2-1	TRBV6-1	NA	NA
CASSQGGAHTDTQYF	TGTGCCAGCAGCCAGGGAGGGGCTCACACAGATACGCAGTATTTT	TRBJ2-3	TRBV4-2	NA	TRBD2
CASSLIGTGGEQYF	TGTGCCAGCAGTTTGATTGGGACAGGCGGCGAGCAGTACTTC	TRBJ2-7	TRBV27	NA	TRBD1
CASSLGGTSAEQYF	TGTGCCAGCAGCTTAGGGGGGACTAGCGCCGAGCAGTACTTC	TRBJ2-7	TRBV7-9	once	TRBD2
CASSQVGQLNEKLFF	TGCGCCAGCAGCCAAGTCGGACAGCTGAATGAAAAACTGTTTTTT	TRBJ1-4	TRBV4-3	NA	NA
CASSLASVAGGNTGELFF	TGTGCCAGCAGCTTGGCCTCGGTAGCGGGGGGTAACACCGGGGAGCTGTTTTTT	TRBJ2-2	TRBV5-4	NA	TRBD2
CASSQGDRNTEAFF	TGTGCCAGCAGCCAAGGGGACAGGAACACTGAAGCTTTCTTT	TRBJ1-1	TRBV11-3	once	TRBD1
CASSKYREYGYTF	TGTGCCAGCAGCAAATACAGAGAGTATGGCTACACCTTC	TRBJ1-2	TRBV21-1	once	NA
CASSLDRGPYEQYF	TGCGCCAGCAGCTTGGACAGGGGCCCCTACGAGCAGTACTTC	TRBJ2-7	TRBV5-1	NA	TRBD1
CASSPLRGQGLFF	TGTGCCAGCTCACCACTGAGGGGGCAAGGACTGTTTTTT	TRBJ1-4	TRBV18	NA	TRBD1
CASSQDMASSTDTQYF	TGTGCCAGCAGCCAAGATATGGCTTCTAGCACAGATACGCAGTATTTT	TRBJ2-3	TRBV3-1/TRBV3-2	NA	NA
CASSSSGGDQETQYF	TGCGCCAGCAGTTCCAGCGGGGGGGACCAAGAGACCCAGTACTTC	TRBJ2-5	TRBV4-1	NA	TRBD2
CASSPPLAGGGDTQYF	TGTGCCAGCAGCCCCCCACTAGCGGGGGGTGGGGATACGCAGTATTTT	TRBJ2-3	TRBV9	NA	TRBD2
CASSEGLGADTQYF	TGTGCCAGCAGTGAAGGACTAGGAGCAGATACGCAGTATTTT	TRBJ2-3	TRBV6-4	NA	TRBD2
CASSPAAGRDTEAFF	TGTGCCAGCAGCCCCGCGGCGGGTAGGGACACTGAAGCTTTCTTT	TRBJ1-1	TRBV9	NA	NA
CASSFRGSLSYEQYF	TGTGCCAGCAGTTTTCGAGGTTCCCTCTCCTACGAGCAGTACTTC	TRBJ2-7	TRBV28	once	NA
CASSIAPPLAGGVYEQYF	TGTGCCAGTAGTATAGCCCCCCCCCTAGCGGGAGGGGTCTACGAGCAGTACTTC	TRBJ2-7	TRBV19	NA	TRBD2
CASSVYGTGAGETQYF	TGTGCCAGCAGCGTATATGGGACAGGGGCTGGAGAGACCCAGTACTTC	TRBJ2-5	TRBV9	NA	TRBD1
CASSVGQARNQPQHF	TGTGCCAGCAGCGTTGGGCAGGCTCGCAATCAGCCCCAGCATTTT	TRBJ1-5	TRBV9	NA	NA
CASSARDRGPEQYF	TGTGCCAGCAGCGCAAGGGACAGGGGGCCCGAGCAGTACTTC	TRBJ2-7	TRBV3-1/TRBV3-2	NA	TRBD1
CASSSNRAAANSPLHF	TGTGCCAGCAGCTCGAACAGGGCAGCCGCTAATTCACCCCTCCACTTT	TRBJ1-6	TRBV7-9	NA	NA
CASSLVDYQETQYF	TGTGCCAGCAGCTTGGTGGACTACCAAGAGACCCAGTACTTC	TRBJ2-5	TRBV5-5	NA	NA
CASSLAGGGWTQYF	TGTGCCAGCAGCCTAGCGGGAGGGGGATGGACCCAGTACTTC	TRBJ2-5	TRBV28	NA	TRBD2
CASSLRRGNEQFF	TGTGCCAGCAGCTTACGGCGGGGCAATGAGCAGTTCTTC	TRBJ2-1	TRBV7-2	NA	NA
CASSVEDRGRGFRSYEQYF	TGCGCCAGCAGCGTCGAGGACAGGGGGCGAGGTTTTAGGTCCTACGAGCAGTACTTC	TRBJ2-7	TRBV5-1	NA	TRBD1
CASSMRQGFSGNTIYF	TGTGCCAGTAGTATGAGACAGGGATTCTCTGGAAACACCATATATTTT	TRBJ1-3	TRBV19	NA	TRBD1
CASSLTGTGNSPLHF	TGTGCCAGCAGCCTCACCGGGACAGGGAATTCACCCCTCCACTTT	TRBJ1-6	TRBV7-2	few	TRBD1